This T cell receptor beta chain is from a study of STAT5B mutations in CD4+ large granular lymphocyte leukemia. This clone was observed a handful of times. Germline CDR1 SGHAT, CDR2 FQNNGV. With 2 bases removed from V and 1 base from J, the gap between germline ends came to 5 bases. The length of the CDR3 is 13 residues. As originally analysed: A productive frequency of 2.59 x 10-5 was the lowest detectable. Sequenced by immunoSEQ multiplex PCR; TCRdb stores in-frame clones only, minus some. V and J calls and clone size follow that table, whereas D and trimming were derived from the DNA. The sample yields 25,000 to 35,000 clones, about 78% seen once.

This chain links TRBV11-2 with TRBJ2-5; no clear D gene. Sequenced input: CD4+ T cells from blood buffy coats. This TCR came from a human donor in good health. This chain's CDR3 is CASSLRVQETQYF. In DNA, the CDR3 is TGTGCCAGCAGCTTAAGAGTCCAAGAGACCCAGTACTTC.